The 19 T cell receptor beta chains presented below share a single source sample, sequenced in a study of T-cell reconstitution after alpha-beta-depleted transplantation in children. For TCRbeta, the library was prepared with unique molecular identifiers. TCRdb used MiXCR to reprocess the PCR reads, holding one entry per CDR3 protein. The sample carries some 450,000 distinct CDR3 sequences, 43% recorded once. The sequences come from PBMCs, collected before TCRalphabeta/CD19-depleted stem cell transplant. These TCRs come from a girl aged 2-15 years with aplastic anemia, due to receive a stem cell transplant.

This clonotype was seen only a few times. V is TRBV20-1 and J is TRBJ2-6; no clear D. Trimming removed 6 bases at V and 0 bases at J, with 15 bases between. The CDR3 is made up of 16 amino acids. Germline values: CDR1 DFQATT, CDR2 SNEGSKA (reference sequence). The CDR3 loop is CSALMATSSGANVLTF. CDR3 nucleotides: TGCAGTGCCCTGATGGCGACCAGCTCTGGGGCCAACGTCCTGACTTTC.

This chain connects TRBV20-1 to TRBJ2-7; tentatively, D is TRBD1 (6 bases). The germline V and J ends were trimmed by 0 bases and 2 bases, with 14 bases remaining between them. CDR3 length: 15 residues. Germline-derived CDR1 and CDR2 are DFQATT and SNEGSKA (reference sequence). CDR3 sequence: CSARDKRKGAYEQYF. DNA for the CDR3: TGCAGTGCTAGAGATAAGAGGAAGGGGGCCTACGAGCAGTACTTC.

The J gene is TRBJ2-1, the V gene TRBV5-1; possibly TRBD2 for D (5 bases). The CDR3 length is 17 residues. The V and J ends lost 4 bases and 5 bases respectively, with 22 bases between them. The germline CDR1 and CDR2 sequences are SGHRS and YFSETQ. The CDR3 region is CASSLTPKGGGDNEQFF. The CDR3 DNA sequence: TGCGCCAGCAGCCTTACTCCAAAGGGCGGAGGCGACAATGAGCAGTTCTTC.

The CDR3, as DNA: TGTGCCAGCAGCTTCGGGGTCATGGATACGCAGTATTTT. This translates into CASSFGVMDTQYF. The V gene is TRBV7-2, the J gene TRBJ2-3; D may be TRBD2 (5 bases). Germline loops: CDR1 SGHTA, CDR2 FQGNSA. V lost 3 bases, J lost 6 bases, and 10 bases lay in between. The CDR3 has 13 residues. The full variable domain, in which reference TRBV7-2 and TRBJ2-3 provide the parts outside the CDR3, is GAGVSQSPSNKVTEKGKDVELRCDPISGHTALYWYRQSLGQGLEFLIYFQGNSAPDKSGLPSDRFSAERTGGSVSTLTIQRTQQEDSAVYLCASSFGVMDTQYFGPGTRLTVL.

This chain uses TRBV11-1 with TRBJ2-3, with TRBD2 identical over 12 bases. The V gene's germline CDR1 is SGHAT and CDR2 FQDESV (reference sequence). The V and J ends lost 1 base and 4 bases, in that order; junction bases with no gene match: 12. The CDR3 covers 19 residues. The CDR3 here is CASSLEAPLLAGGADTQYF. The CDR3 nucleotides read TGTGCCAGCAGCTTAGAAGCCCCTTTACTAGCGGGAGGCGCAGATACGCAGTATTTT.

A few counts support this clonotype. The V and J genes are TRBV20-1 and TRBJ1-3; no firm D call. Looked up from germline, CDR1 is DFQATT and CDR2 is SNEGSKA (reference sequence). Trimming removed 5 bases at V and 5 bases at J, with 7 bases between. The CDR3 is 11 residues long. The CDR3: CSAGSRNTIYF. The CDR3 DNA reads TGCAGTGCTGGTTCTAGAAACACCATATATTTT.

This clonotype was seen repeatedly, ten times or more. The CDR3 coding sequence is TGCAGTGCTCCCAAAGAGCAGTATGGCTACACCTTC. As protein: CSAPKEQYGYTF. The V and J genes are TRBV20-1 and TRBJ1-2; D not certain. The germline V and J ends were trimmed by 5 bases and 5 bases, with 12 bases remaining between them. Germline V gene lookup returns CDR1 DFQATT and CDR2 SNEGSKA (reference sequence). This CDR3 is 12 amino acids long.

The chain uses TRBV15 and TRBJ1-4; D ambiguous. The V end lost 2 bases, the J end lost 6 bases, and 4 bases lay between the germline ends. This CDR3 is 12 amino acids long. Germline V gives CDR1 LNHNV, CDR2 YYDKDF (reference sequence). The CDR3 reads CATSRYHEKLFF. CDR3 in DNA: TGTGCCACCAGCAGATACCATGAAAAACTGTTTTTT.

This clonotype was seen only a few times. The V and J genes are TRBV20-1 and TRBJ1-6, with a tentative D call TRBD1 (6 bases). V lost 4 bases and J lost 5, with 9 bases in between. Per the germline V gene, CDR1 is DFQATT and CDR2 is SNEGSKA (reference sequence). The CDR3 has 13 residues. DNA of the CDR3: TGCAGTGCTAAAACAGGGAATAATTCACCCCTCCACTTT. Encoded protein: CSAKTGNNSPLHF.

On this clonotype: A much bigger clone sits one base away, suggesting this may be a read error. The conserved final phenylalanine or tryptophan is absent from the CDR3, which likely points to a read error. The rearrangement joins TRBV12-3 or TRBV12-4 to TRBJ2-5; 12 bases are a match to TRBD2. The CDR3 length is 16 residues. V gave up 0 bases and J gave up 10 bases; unmatched junction bases: 9. The CDR3 loop reads CASSLAGLAGPSDQYY. The CDR3 DNA reads TGTGCCAGCAGTTTAGCAGGACTAGCGGGACCTTCGGACCAGTACTAC.

In this sample, this clonotype turned up many times. The gene calls are TRBV19 and TRBJ2-3; 10 positions match TRBD2. The J segment lost 2 bases and the V segment lost 10 bases, leaving 6 bases of the junction unmatched. The CDR3 is 14 residues long. Germline V gene lookup returns CDR1 LNHDA and CDR2 SQIVND (reference sequence). CDR3 protein: CATGLAGATDTQYF. CDR3 DNA sequence: TGTGCCACCGGGCTAGCGGGAGCCACAGATACGCAGTATTTT.

This chain uses TRBV5-1 with TRBJ2-1, with D unresolved. The CDR3 covers 14 residues. The germline V gene has CDR1 SGHRS and CDR2 YFSETQ. V shed 3 bases and J shed 8 bases, with 15 bases lying between them. CDR3 sequence reads: CASSWDTSSYEQFF. CDR3 bases: TGCGCCAGCAGCTGGGATACCTCCAGCTATGAGCAGTTCTTC.

The J gene is TRBJ2-3, the V gene TRBV7-3, with 11 bases matching TRBD2. J gave up 1 base and V 4 bases, and 4 bases lay outside the gene matches. Germline CDR1 and CDR2: SGHTA and FQGTGA. The CDR3 has 16 residues. The CDR3 region has the DNA TGTGCCAGCAGCTCTAGCGGGGGGTCTGGCACAGATACGCAGTATTTT. It encodes CASSSSGGSGTDTQYF.

This clonotype was seen at least ten times. This rearrangement joins TRBV7-6 to TRBJ2-1, with D perhaps given as TRBD1 or TRBD2 (5 bases each). CDR1 is SGHVS and CDR2 is FNYEAQ in the germline V gene. There are 16 residues in the CDR3. The V end lost 5 bases, the J end lost 4 bases, and 18 bases lay between the germline ends. CDR3 sequence (DNA): TGTGCCAGCAGCCGAGGGGTAGCCTCAAAGTACAATGAGCAGTTCTTC. It codes for CASSRGVASKYNEQFF.

This clonotype was picked up many times. The chain links TRBV27 to TRBJ2-7; 9 bases map to TRBD2. Germline assignment: CDR1 MNHEY and CDR2 SMNVEV (reference sequence). This CDR3 comprises 16 residues. With 6 bases clipped from V and 3 bases from J, the junction kept 12 bases outside the gene matches. In DNA, the CDR3 is TGTGCCAGCAGGGTGTCCCCGGGACTAGCCGTCTACGAGCAGTACTTC. The encoded protein is CASRVSPGLAVYEQYF.

This clonotype was detected many times. CDR3 region: CASSLVASGELGRETQYF. The CDR3, as DNA: TGCGCCAGCAGCTTGGTGGCTAGCGGGGAGCTTGGCAGGGAGACCCAGTACTTC. The genes are TRBV5-1 and TRBJ2-5; 9 bases line up with TRBD2. CDR1 is SGHRS, CDR2 YFSETQ, per germline. The J segment lost 5 bases and the V segment lost 0 bases, leaving 14 bases of the junction unmatched. This CDR3 comprises 18 residues.

This clonotype was recorded many times. The V gene is TRBV20-1, the J gene TRBJ2-2; 9 positions agree with TRBD1. CDR3 length: 13 amino acids. The V gene's germline CDR1 is DFQATT and CDR2 SNEGSKA (reference sequence). Trimming cost V 4 bases and J 6 bases; bases outside gene matches: 3. The CDR3 sequence: CSAKGQGSGELFF. The DNA of the CDR3 is TGCAGTGCTAAGGGACAGGGCTCCGGGGAGCTGTTTTTT.

This clonotype is labeled as medium-sized (0.01 to 0.1%). J is TRBJ2-3 and V is TRBV3-1, with D tentatively TRBD2 (5 bases). V lost 3 bases, J lost 11 bases, and 15 bases lay in between. In germline, CDR1 is LGHDT, CDR2 YNNKEL (reference sequence). The CDR3 consists of 13 residues. CDR3 bases: TGTGCCAGCAGCCACCTCGGCGAGGGCAAGCAGTATTTT. Translating it yields CASSHLGEGKQYF.

Only a few counts were recorded for this clonotype. This chain connects TRBV7-8 to TRBJ1-1, with a tentative D call TRBD1 (6 bases). V was clipped by 1 base and J by 2 bases, with 17 bases between them. Germline CDR1 SGHVS, CDR2 FQNEAQ. The CDR3 has 17 amino acids. The CDR3 DNA reads TGTGCCAGCAGCTTAGAGGGCAGGGGCTACCTCAACACTGAAGCTTTCTTT. Translated: CASSLEGRGYLNTEAFF.